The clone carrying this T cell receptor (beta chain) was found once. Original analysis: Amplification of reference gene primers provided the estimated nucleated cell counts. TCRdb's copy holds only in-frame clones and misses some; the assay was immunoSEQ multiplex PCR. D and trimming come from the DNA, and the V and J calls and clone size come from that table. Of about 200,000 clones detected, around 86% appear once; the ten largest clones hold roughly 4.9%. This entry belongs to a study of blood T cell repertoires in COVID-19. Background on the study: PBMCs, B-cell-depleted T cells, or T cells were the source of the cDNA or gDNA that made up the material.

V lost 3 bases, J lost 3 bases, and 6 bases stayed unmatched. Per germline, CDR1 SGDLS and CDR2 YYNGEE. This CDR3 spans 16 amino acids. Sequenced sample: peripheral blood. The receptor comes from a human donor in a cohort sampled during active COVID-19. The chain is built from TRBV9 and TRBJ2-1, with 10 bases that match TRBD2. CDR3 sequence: CASSGSGRVDYNEQFF. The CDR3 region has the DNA TGTGCCAGCAGCGGAAGCGGGAGGGTGGACTACAATGAGCAGTTCTTC.